This entry describes one TCR beta chain. Clones were read by immunoSEQ multiplex PCR, and TCRdb kept only the in-frame ones, dropping some. The repertoire includes approximately 220,000 clones, 75% to 90% of them detected once, and over 3% sits in the top ten. Looked up from germline, CDR1 is LNHDA and CDR2 is SQIVND (reference sequence). The CDR3 consists of 15 residues. V was shortened by 3 bases and J by 7 bases, with 18 bases between the two germline ends. The data were obtained in a study of blood T cell repertoires in COVID-19. This clonotype originated in a woman between 40 and 55 years old with acute COVID-19. This rearrangement joins TRBV19 to TRBJ1-2; possible D gene TRBD1, 6 bases. Sequenced input: PBMCs or T cells enriched from blood (not recorded which). Here the CDR3 DNA reads TGTGCCAGTAGTATGGCCGGGACATATCTGGCTGGCTACACCTTC. Translating gives CASSMAGTYLAGYTF.